This T cell receptor beta chain comes out of a study of circulating CD8 cells and anti-PD-1 response in melanoma. The study, taken as a whole, reports: The cohort mixed treatment-naive and previously treated patients. Tumor reactivity was tested by peptide assays on expanded sorted subsets.

This clonotype ranks as large. Antigen unknown. Live CD3+CD8+TCRalphabeta+ cells were sorted into four subsets by PD-1 and/or TIGIT. TCR libraries were prepared from roughly 14 ng of total RNA with the QIAseq Immune Repertoire TCR panel. TCRdb re-called the reads through MiXCR, storing one row per CDR3 protein. The data contain 450 to 700 distinct CDR3 sequences, roughly 6.5% of them seen just once; the ten biggest clones take up 25% to 35%. V lost 6 bases to trimming and J lost 1 base, with 14 bases between them. Germline V gene data show CDR1 as SNHLY and CDR2 as FYNNEI. This CDR3 is built from 15 residues.

The receptor was derived from a human donor with melanoma. The V gene is TRBV2, the J gene TRBJ2-3, with a tentative D call TRBD2 (7 bases). The material sequenced was CD8+ T cells from PBMCs, taken at baseline or after one month of anti-PD-1 therapy (not recorded which). CDR3 loop: CASSAREGGTDTQYF. DNA for the CDR3: TGTGCCAGCAGCGCTAGGGAGGGGGGCACAGATACGCAGTATTTT. Complete variable domain (other parts from reference TRBV2 and TRBJ2-3): EPEVTQTPSHQVTQMGQEVILRCVPISNHLYFYWYRQILGQKVEFLVSFYNNEISEKSEIFDDQFSVERPDGSNFTLKIRSTKLEDSAMYFCASSAREGGTDTQYFGPGTRLTVL.